The entry below gives a single T cell receptor (beta chain) sequence along with its context. Its antigen is not identified. The entry originates in a study of beta chain features in type 1 diabetes. The study's findings and limits: Moderate but significant shortening of TCRB CDR3s was recorded in all four CD4+ subsets from Type 1 diabetes patients. Unsettled here was the matter of whether HLA type influences TCRB rearrangement.

The sequenced template was cDNA made from the entire isolated RNA. Assay used: immunoSEQ multiplex PCR; TCRdb lists only in-frame clones, some missing. The profile shows under 400,000 clones, around 12% of them singletons. The V and J ends lost 4 bases and 2 bases respectively, with 12 bases between them. The CDR3 runs to 14 residues. CDR1 is SGDLS, CDR2 YYNGEE, per germline. The material sequenced was naive CD4+ T cells from blood. The origin of this receptor is a woman under 30 with type 1 diabetes. The rearrangement joins TRBV9 to TRBJ2-5; weak D call: TRBD2 (6 bases). CDR3 DNA: TGTGCCAGCAGCTCGGGACGGGGGCAAGAGACCCAGTACTTC. Its translation is CASSSGRGQETQYF.